The clone carrying this TCR beta chain has more than one count but fewer than ten. The antigen remains undetermined. The sample comes from a study of cytomegalovirus exposure and HLA in healthy donors. As for the study in general: Across a few hundred genotyped donors, about 80% landed in the Caucasian-associated ancestry cluster.

The PCR used 60 Vbeta and 13 Jbeta primers. Generated by immunoSEQ multiplex PCR, the TCRdb table keeps only in-frame clones and is missing some. The sample lists around 140,000 clones, almost 85% occurring once. Study results and limitations: In presence/absence analyses, roughly uniform sequencing depth across donors was assumed. An analysis done earlier found most TCR beta V segments productive about 87% or about 30% of the time.

CDR1 is SGHDN and CDR2 is FVKESK in the germline V gene. There are 18 residues in the CDR3. Trimming shortened V by 4 bases and J by 1 base, and 22 bases separated the two germline ends. The sequencing sample was made of PBMCs. The clonotype comes from a woman aged 55-69 years in good health and CMV-seropositive. The V gene is TRBV14, the J gene TRBJ1-1, with a weak D call TRBD1 (6 bases). The CDR3 DNA reads as TGTGCCAGCAGCCCCACGACAGGCGCCGCGCGTAGGAACACTGAAGCTTTCTTT. Its translation: CASSPTTGAARRNTEAFF.